The present T cell receptor beta chain was sequenced within a study of blood T cell repertoires in COVID-19 (dated by TCRdb to between 2020 and 2021). For the study in its entirety: Collaborator samples came from the United States, Italy and Spain and covered acute and convalescent phases of COVID-19. The material from the prospective study consisted of cDNA or gDNA derived from T cells, B-cell-depleted T cells, or PBMCs. Subjects who had been exposed to COVID-19, were actively infected with it, or had recovered from it provided the deeply sampled blood TCRbeta repertoires that made up the dataset. The repertoires were released in a freely available public database meant as a resource for research on the immune response to SARS-CoV-2. The samples were drawn from two sources: the first 160 participants of the ongoing ImmuneRACE study, and 1,000 to 1,500 subjects contributed by 6 global collaborators. A de-identified subject ID, COVID-19 status, age in years and sex were almost always included in the sample metadata. Where available, HLA class I and class II types were taken from metadata supplied by the sample provider and were not determined by assay-based typing. Study-level results and caveats: How much clinical and demographic metadata was included differed by source and by participant, and the metadata was provided uncurated.

A remark on this clone: The antigen it binds to is not known. No much larger clone exists at a distance of one base, and base qualities are not known.

As encoded in the germline V gene, CDR1 is MGHRA while CDR2 is YSYEKL. A distance of 15 bases separates the germline ends of V and J, which lose 0 bases and 1 base respectively. The CDR3 covers 17 residues, taking in both the cysteine and the phenylalanine. CDR3 DNA only is kept here, 51 bases in frame from base 1. TCRbeta CDR3 regions were amplified from genomic DNA using the immunoSEQ Assay, a bias-controlled multiplex PCR. The original methods were these. The number of nucleated cells in each sample was estimated from the amplification of reference gene primers within the assay. To quantify the absolute abundance of each unique TCRbeta CDR3 rearrangement, sequence reads were collapsed and filtered. Productive Simpson clonality was computed per sample as the square root of Simpson's diversity index over productive rearrangements. The table was pulled from immuneACCESS by TCRdb, which kept in-frame rearrangements only. Such tables lose some clones; where checked, under half of the loss comes from unresolved V genes, and the rest has no known cause. From that table come the V and J calls and clone size; the DNA was used to work out D and trimming. The sample includes 200,000 to 250,000 clones, with about 79% observed a single time. Of the sample, more than 9% is held by the ten largest clones.

Each collaborating institution followed its own protocols to collect whole blood in K2EDTA tubes. Collaborator samples were shipped for TCRbeta analysis as frozen whole blood, isolated PBMCs, or DNA extracted from either sample type. The sequenced sample was peripheral blood. The sequence links TRBV4-1 to TRBJ1-1; there is no confident call for the D gene. The receptor was derived from a man aged 45-65 years with active or convalescent COVID-19. At the DNA level, the sequence is TGCGCCAGCAGCCAAGATGATTGGCGGGGTTCGAACACTGAAGCTTTCTTT. It encodes CASSQDDWRGSNTEAFF.